This TCR beta chain emerged from a study of T cell responses to AZD1222 COVID-19 vaccine. Study information: Pooling was applied to second doses at about 4 or about 12 weeks.

Method: immunoSEQ multiplex PCR; TCRdb's copy keeps in-frame clones and lacks some. This sample has approximately 150,000 clones, with around 91% found just once. The CDR3 contains 15 residues. The junction had 6 bases not matched to a gene; V was cut back by 5 bases and J by 2 bases. The germline V gene has CDR1 SGHTA and CDR2 FQGNSA. Study-wide findings and caveats: Vaccine-associated CD4 TCRs ranged over spike, dominating at 160-218 and 743-854. White British donors predominated, females outnumbered males, and clonal diversity was possibly underestimated. Increased Spike-specific TCR breadth and depth were observed after two AZD1222 doses.

About this clone: Its antigen is currently unknown.

The chain joins TRBV7-2 to TRBJ1-2, with 9 bases lining up with TRBD1. Sequenced material: peripheral blood, taken on day 0 of AZD1222 vaccination. The origin of this receptor is an adult in good health. The CDR3 nucleotides read TGTGCCAGCAGCACCCTGGACAGGGGAAACTATGGCTACACCTTC. It is translated as CASSTLDRGNYGYTF.